One and the same sample provided the 24 T cell receptor beta chains below, sequenced in a study of cytomegalovirus exposure and HLA in healthy donors. The PCR made use of 60 Vbeta and 13 Jbeta primers. Clones were read by immunoSEQ multiplex PCR, and TCRdb kept only the in-frame ones, dropping some. This sample has about 120,000 clones, with about a sixth found just once. Material: PBMCs. The receptors stem from a female donor in good health and CMV-seropositive.

This clone has just a few counts. The CDR3 DNA sequence: TGCGCCAGCAGCATAAACCGGGACAGGTTTCAGTACTTC. Residues: CASSINRDRFQYF. V and J are TRBV5-1 and TRBJ2-7, with 8 positions matching TRBD1. The CDR3 has 13 amino acids. The trim removed 4 bases at V and 10 bases at J, leaving 10 bases unmatched. CDR1 is SGHRS and CDR2 is YFSETQ in the germline V gene.

V and J are TRBV21-1 and TRBJ2-5; TRBD1 is taken as the D call from the table, unchecked against the DNA. TRBV21-1 constitutes a pseudogene. The CDR3 totals 15 residues. The CDR3 here is CASSNLDRSQETQYF. In nucleotides, the CDR3 is TGTGCCAGCAGCAATTTGGACAGATCCCAAGAGACCCAGTACTTC.

This clone has just a few counts. The chain carries TRBV9 and TRBJ1-4; 10 bases agree with TRBD1. CDR1 is SGDLS and CDR2 is YYNGEE in the germline V gene. J gave up 8 bases and V 1 base, and 8 bases lay outside the gene matches. CDR3 length equals 16 residues. Here the CDR3 reads CASSVMLGTGEEKLFF. CDR3 sequence (DNA): TGTGCCAGCAGCGTAATGTTAGGGACAGGGGAGGAAAAACTGTTTTTT. The whole variable domain, filled in from reference TRBV9 and TRBJ1-4, reads DSGVTQTPKHLITATGQRVTLRCSPRSGDLSVYWYQQSLDQGLQFLIQYYNGEERAKGNILERFSAQQFPDLHSELNLSSLELGDSALYFCASSVMLGTGEEKLFFGSGTQLSVL.

This clone was counted between two and nine times. The genes are TRBV5-1 and TRBJ2-1, with 13 positions matching TRBD2. This CDR3 is built from 15 residues. The junction had 4 bases not matched to a gene; V was cut back by 4 bases and J by 6 bases. The germline CDR1 and CDR2 sequences are SGHRS and YFSETQ. Here the CDR3 DNA reads TGCGCCAGCAGCCCGGGACTAGCGGGGAGCAATGAGCAGTTCTTC. Translated, it gives CASSPGLAGSNEQFF.

There are a few counts of this clone. CDR3 bases: TGTGCCAGCAGCACGGGAGTCTCTGAAGCTTTCTTT. This sequence encodes CASSTGVSEAFF. This chain uses TRBV2 with TRBJ1-1, with D unclear. Trimming cost V 6 bases and J 6 bases, with 11 bases left between them. Germline-derived CDR1 and CDR2 are SNHLY and FYNNEI. CDR3 length: 12 amino acids.

There are a few counts of this clone. The chain couples TRBV5-4 to TRBJ2-1; D ambiguous. CDR3 length: 14 amino acids. V was shortened by 0 bases and J by 7 bases, with 11 bases between the two germline ends. From germline, CDR1 is SGHNT and CDR2 YYREEE (reference sequence). As DNA, the CDR3 is TGTGCCAGCAGCTTGGATAGTCGGTTAAATGAGCAGTTCTTC. It specifies CASSLDSRLNEQFF.

The V and J genes are TRBV18 and TRBJ2-7, with 10 bases aligning to TRBD1. Trimming removed 3 bases from V and 1 base from J; junction bases left unmatched: 18. The CDR3 loop spans 20 amino acids. The germline gives CDR1 KGHSH, CDR2 LQKENI. The CDR3, as DNA: TGTGCCAGCTCACCCAGCCGACAGGGGGCCGTATTAGGGTCGTCCTACGAGCAGTACTTC. Its translation is CASSPSRQGAVLGSSYEQYF.

The rearrangement links TRBV13 to TRBJ2-2, with D perhaps TRBD1 (7 bases). Per germline, CDR1 PRHDT and CDR2 FYEKMQ (reference sequence). The CDR3 has 14 amino acids. Trimming shortened V by 2 bases and J by 7 bases, and 11 bases separated the two germline ends. CDR3 DNA sequence: TGTGCCAGCAGCTTACAGGGGGGTAACGGGGAGCTGTTTTTT. Translated, it gives CASSLQGGNGELFF.

The chain joins TRBV7-9 to TRBJ1-1, with no clear D. The length of the CDR3 is 12 residues. Deletions cut 5 bases from V and 8 bases from J, with 12 bases between. The germline V gene has CDR1 SEHNR and CDR2 FQNEAQ (reference sequence). The CDR3 region is CASSPTGREAFF. The CDR3 DNA is TGTGCCAGCAGCCCGACGGGGAGGGAAGCTTTCTTT.

The CDR3 loop is CASSLGQGVTDTQYF. CDR3 in DNA: TGCGCCAGCAGCTTGGGACAGGGGGTGACAGATACGCAGTATTTT. The chain is built from TRBV5-1 and TRBJ2-3; 9 nucleotides align to TRBD1. Germline trimming cut 0 bases from V and 3 bases from J; bases unmatched to any gene: 2. Germline V gives CDR1 SGHRS, CDR2 YFSETQ. The CDR3 contains 15 residues.

This clone has just a few counts. The chain couples TRBV5-1 to TRBJ1-1; 7 positions match TRBD1. The J segment lost 4 bases and the V segment lost 1 base, leaving 4 bases of the junction unmatched. The CDR3 consists of 14 residues. Germline values: CDR1 SGHRS, CDR2 YFSETQ. CDR3 DNA sequence: TGCGCCAGCAGCTTGTTGCAGGGGGGCACTGAAGCTTTCTTT. This codes for CASSLLQGGTEAFF.

This clone was seen a few times. The chain has TRBV2 and TRBJ2-7; D uncertain. The CDR3 extends over 12 amino acids. Germline CDR1 is SNHLY and CDR2 is FYNNEI. V was clipped by 4 bases and J by 4 bases, with 8 bases between them. The CDR3 spells CASSVRVYEQYF. The CDR3 DNA is TGTGCCAGCAGTGTTAGAGTATACGAGCAGTACTTC. Combining the CDR3 with reference TRBV2 and TRBJ2-7 gives the whole variable domain EPEVTQTPSHQVTQMGQEVILRCVPISNHLYFYWYRQILGQKVEFLVSFYNNEISEKSEIFDDQFSVERPDGSNFTLKIRSTKLEDSAMYFCASSVRVYEQYFGPGTRLTVT.

This chain links TRBV19 with TRBJ1-2; possible D gene TRBD1, 6 bases. V dropped 5 bases and J dropped 8 bases, with 18 bases sitting between them. Germline values: CDR1 LNHDA, CDR2 SQIVND (reference sequence). CDR3 size: 14 residues. CDR3 sequence reads: CASSPTGHSWGYTF. The CDR3 nucleotides are TGTGCCAGTAGTCCTACGGGACATTCATGGGGCTACACCTTC.

CDR3 sequence reads: CAISESRLAGTYEQYF. CDR3 in DNA: TGTGCCATCAGTGAGTCTCGTCTAGCGGGAACCTACGAGCAGTACTTC. The chain employs TRBV10-3 and TRBJ2-7; TRBD2 aligns across 9 bases. The CDR3 contains 16 residues. With 0 bases clipped from V and 2 bases from J, the junction kept 5 bases outside the gene matches. Germline CDR1 reads ENHRY; CDR2 reads SYGVKD.

This clone was seen only a few times. The genes are TRBV6-5 and TRBJ2-7; TRBD2 matches at 9 bases. V trimming: 5 bases; J trimming: 4 bases; junction bases outside the gene matches: 0. The CDR3 sequence is 12 residues long. Germline V gene sequence: CDR1 MNHEY, CDR2 SVGAGI. The CDR3 nucleotides are TGTGCCAGCAGTACTAGCGGGTACGAGCAGTACTTC. It encodes CASSTSGYEQYF.

This chain links TRBV29-1 with TRBJ2-1; no clear D gene. Per the germline V gene, CDR1 is SQVTM and CDR2 is ANQGSEA. The V end lost 5 bases, the J end lost 2 bases, and 10 bases lay between the germline ends. The CDR3 sequence is 13 residues long. CDR3 sequence (DNA): TGCAGCGTTCAAACTATCACCTACAATGAGCAGTTCTTC. This codes for CSVQTITYNEQFF.

This clone was counted a few times. The chain combines TRBV7-9 with TRBJ1-3; TRBD1 might be the D (6 bases). The CDR3 runs to 16 residues. CDR1 is SEHNR, CDR2 FQNEAQ, per germline (reference sequence). Deletions cut 7 bases from V and 3 bases from J, with 19 bases between. The CDR3 bases are TGTGCCAGCATCCCCGATCGGGGGGCTTATGGAAACACCATATATTTT. Residues: CASIPDRGAYGNTIYF. Looking up the rest from reference TRBV7-9 and TRBJ1-3 gives the full variable domain: DTGVSQNPRHKITKRGQNVTFRCDPISEHNRLYWYRQTLGQGPEFLTYFQNEAQLEKSRLLSDRFSAERPKGSFSTLEIQRTEQGDSAMYLCASIPDRGAYGNTIYFGEGSWLTVV.

This clone appeared once. The chain employs TRBV27 and TRBJ2-5; D is unresolved. Gene TRBJ2-7 matches the end of the DNA better, so the J call may be wrong. The CDR3 runs 14 residues. The V gene's germline CDR1 is MNHEY and CDR2 SMNVEV (reference sequence). The CDR3 loop is CASSALPKSYEQYF. The CDR3 DNA sequence: TGTGCCAGCAGTGCACTACCCAAATCCTACGAGCAGTACTTC.

V and J are TRBV2 and TRBJ2-3; TRBD2 agrees at 16 bases. Germline CDR1 SNHLY, CDR2 FYNNEI. CDR3 length: 18 residues. The junction had 5 bases not matched to a gene; V was cut back by 5 bases and J by 0 bases. CDR3 residues: CASSPGTSGRGSTDTQYF. DNA of the CDR3: TGTGCCAGCAGTCCCGGGACTAGCGGGAGGGGTAGCACAGATACGCAGTATTTT.

The V call is TRBV6-1, the J call TRBJ1-3; D unclear. CDR1 MNHNS and CDR2 SASEGT come from the germline V gene. V gave up 3 bases and J gave up 0 bases, with 9 bases separating them. The CDR3 totals 15 residues. In DNA, the CDR3 is TGTGCCAGCAGTGAGTCTACGGTCTCTGGAAACACCATATATTTT. Translation gives CASSESTVSGNTIYF.

The V call is TRBV2, the J call TRBJ2-7, with 8 bases that match TRBD2. This CDR3 has 15 amino acids. The V gene's germline CDR1 is SNHLY and CDR2 FYNNEI. V dropped 6 bases and J dropped 5; count of bases not matched to a gene: 12. The CDR3 DNA follows: TGTGCCAGCAGGGGGGGAGGTAGCGGGGCCGACGAGCAGTACTTC. As protein: CASRGGGSGADEQYF.

This clone turned up a few times. This sequence joins TRBV9 and TRBJ1-1, with D possibly TRBD1 on 5 matching bases. Trimming cost V 4 bases and J 6 bases, with 19 bases left between them. Germline loops: CDR1 SGDLS, CDR2 YYNGEE. The CDR3 sequence is 15 residues long. CDR3 sequence reads: CASSTAQGRGAEAFF. The CDR3 DNA reads TGTGCCAGCAGCACCGCCCAGGGAAGGGGTGCTGAAGCTTTCTTT.

J is TRBJ2-3 and V is TRBV7-6; tentative D call: TRBD2 (6 bases). Trimming took off 4 bases at V and 4 bases at J, with 18 bases between the two ends. Germline CDR1 and CDR2: SGHVS and FNYEAQ. The CDR3 has 16 amino acids. CDR3 residues: CASSSEWRGEADTQYF. The DNA for the CDR3 is TGTGCCAGCAGCTCTGAATGGAGGGGAGAGGCAGATACGCAGTATTTT. Based on the CDR3 plus reference TRBV7-6 and TRBJ2-3, the full variable domain is GAGVSQSPRYKVTKRGQDVALRCDPISGHVSLYWYRQALGQGPEFLTYFNYEAQQDKSGLPNDRFSAERPEGSISTLTIQRTEQRDSAMYRCASSSEWRGEADTQYFGPGTRLTVL.

This clone turned up a few times. A read error may account for a junction end that differs from germline. The V call is TRBV6-1, the J call TRBJ1-5; the D is unclear. CDR3 length: 19 amino acids. Germline values: CDR1 MNHNS, CDR2 SASEGT. The DNA for the CDR3 is TGTGCCAGCAGTCAAGCCCTTTTACAGCGGTCGGTCAGTCCGCAGCCCCAGCATTTT. The encoded protein is CASSQALLQRSVSPQPQHF.